The next 31 T cell receptor beta chains were all read from a single sample in a study of molecular identifiers for immune sequencing clone quantification. One entry per CDR3 protein results from TCRdb running MiXCR on the PCR reads. Among 50,000 to 70,000 distinct CDR3 sequences listed, around a sixth were seen once. Sequencing was done on a sample of naive CD8+ T cells from blood, with Jurkat cell RNA spiked in. The subset was: FACS-sorted CD8+CD4-CCR7+CD45RA+ naive T cells. The receptors were sampled from a human donor in good health. Some libraries in this study had Jurkat cell RNA spiked in.

This clonotype was counted between two and nine times. A much larger clone lies a single base off, so this may be a read error. The V gene is TRBV28, the J gene TRBJ2-5; D is possibly TRBD1 (6 bases). This CDR3 is built from 15 residues. Germline loops: CDR1 MDHEN, CDR2 SYDVKM. The CDR3 sequence: CAGSLFGQPQETQYF. The CDR3 DNA is TGTGCCGGCAGTTTATTTGGACAGCCACAAGAGACCCAGTACTTC.

The sample holds many counts of this clonotype. The chain has TRBV7-2 and TRBJ2-7; 10 nucleotides match TRBD2. This CDR3 spans 18 amino acids. Germline assignment: CDR1 SGHTA and CDR2 FQGNSA. Trimming at V came to 3 bases and at J to 3 bases, leaving 14 bases not matched to a gene. The CDR3, as DNA: TGTGCCAGCAGCTTCTACGCTGTAGCGGGAGGCCCAGACTACGAGCAGTACTTC. Translating it yields CASSFYAVAGGPDYEQYF. The full variable domain, its missing parts supplied by reference TRBV7-2 and TRBJ2-7, is GAGVSQSPSNKVTEKGKDVELRCDPISGHTALYWYRQSLGQGLEFLIYFQGNSAPDKSGLPSDRFSAERTGGSVSTLTIQRTQQEDSAVYLCASSFYAVAGGPDYEQYFGPGTRLTVT.

This clonotype has at least ten counts. V and J are TRBV29-1 and TRBJ2-3, with D hard to call. Germline CDR1 is SQVTM and CDR2 is ANQGSEA. CDR3 size: 11 residues. V lost 3 bases to trimming and J lost 4 bases, with 5 bases between them. The CDR3 is CSVDLSDTQYF. The CDR3 DNA follows: TGCAGCGTTGATCTCTCAGATACGCAGTATTTT.

A word on this clonotype: A much larger clone lies a single base off, so this may be a read error. The rearrangement links TRBV20-1 to TRBJ2-5; D possibly corresponds to TRBD2 (6 bases). Germline CDR1 is DFQATT and CDR2 is SNEGSKA (reference sequence). CDR3 size: 13 residues. Here the CDR3 reads CSAEGLTQEAQYF. CDR3 bases: TGCAGTGCAGAGGGACTTACCCAAGAGGCCCAGTACTTC.

This clonotype was found many times. The rearrangement links TRBV20-1 to TRBJ2-5; 9 nucleotides agree with TRBD1. Unmatched junction bases numbered 6, after V lost 3 bases and J lost 4 bases. CDR1 is DFQATT, CDR2 SNEGSKA, per germline (reference sequence). The CDR3 covers 14 residues. The CDR3 nucleotides are TGCAGTGCTAGTGACAGGGGGGAAGGAGAGACCCAGTACTTC. It codes for CSASDRGEGETQYF.

This clonotype was counted only a few times. This rearrangement joins TRBV5-4 to TRBJ2-5; 12 positions agree with TRBD2. The CDR3 length is 15 residues. Germline-derived CDR1 and CDR2 are SGHNT and YYREEE (reference sequence). The ends lost 4 bases at V and 4 bases at J; junction bases unmatched: 5. CDR3 amino acids: CASSPGTSGLETQYF. The CDR3 DNA sequence: TGTGCCAGCAGCCCTGGGACTAGCGGGTTAGAGACCCAGTACTTC.

In its sample, this clonotype was seen many times. The genes are TRBV27 and TRBJ1-2; 9 bases are a match to TRBD1. There are 14 residues in the CDR3. The junction had 4 bases not matched to a gene; V was cut back by 5 bases and J by 3 bases. CDR1 MNHEY and CDR2 SMNVEV come from the germline V gene (reference sequence). The CDR3 nucleotides are TGTGCCAGCAGTCCCGGACAGGGGTACTATGGCTACACCTTC. Encoded protein: CASSPGQGYYGYTF.

A note on this clonotype: This clone may be a read error of a much larger clone one base away. V and J are TRBV29-1 and TRBJ1-1; D is ambiguous. V lost 4 bases and J lost 4, with 1 base in between. In germline, CDR1 is SQVTM, CDR2 ANQGSEA. The CDR3 extends over 9 amino acids. In DNA, the CDR3 is TGCAGCGTTGGCACTGAAGCTTTCTTT. Protein product: CSVGTEAFF.

Ten or more counts support this clonotype. The genes are TRBV29-1 and TRBJ2-6; the D gene could be TRBD1 or TRBD2 (5 bases each). The germline V and J ends were trimmed by 7 bases and 0 bases, with 13 bases remaining between them. Germline-derived CDR1 and CDR2 are SQVTM and ANQGSEA. The CDR3 totals 15 residues. The DNA of the CDR3 is TGCAGCGAAACCGGGACCCTCTCTGGGGCCAACGTCCTGACTTTC. This encodes CSETGTLSGANVLTF.

Comments on this clonotype: At one end the junction does not follow the germline gene, possibly because of a read error. The chain uses TRBV15 and TRBJ2-1; the D is unclear. CDR3 length equals 13 residues. The V gene's germline CDR1 is LNHNV and CDR2 YYDKDF (reference sequence). The CDR3 DNA is TGTGCCACCAGCAGAGATATGGGTAATGAGCTGTTCTTC. As protein: CATSRDMGNELFF.

Remarks on this clonotype: This may stem from a read error, because a much larger clone lies one nucleotide away. This CDR3 is missing its conserved last phenylalanine or tryptophan, likely due to a read error. V and J are TRBV5-3 and TRBJ1-1; 8 bases are shared with TRBD1. TRBV5-3 is filed as an ORF, its function uncertain. V was pared by 3 bases and J by 4 bases, with 8 bases of the junction left unmatched. The CDR3 runs to 15 residues. The CDR3 region is CARSWRTGGRTEAFL. CDR3 bases: TGTGCCAGAAGCTGGCGAACAGGGGGACGCACTGAAGCTTTCCTT.

This clonotype was counted ten times or more. The rearrangement uses TRBV12-3 or TRBV12-4 and TRBJ2-7; 10 positions match TRBD2. Trimming cost V 5 bases and J 4 bases; bases outside gene matches: 5. This CDR3 region has 14 residues. CDR3 loop: CASSISGRTYEQYF. CDR3 DNA: TGTGCCAGCAGTATTAGCGGGAGGACTTACGAGCAGTACTTC.

The gene calls are TRBV24-1 and TRBJ2-3; D might be TRBD1 (5 bases). The CDR3 contains 14 residues. CDR1 is KGHDR and CDR2 is SFDVKD in the germline V gene. V was pared by 3 bases and J by 3 bases, with 9 bases between. The CDR3 here is CATSDTRVTDTQYF. CDR3 nucleotides: TGTGCCACCAGTGATACCAGGGTTACAGATACGCAGTATTTT.

At least ten counts were recorded for this clonotype. This rearrangement joins TRBV7-9 to TRBJ2-4; D unclear. Looked up from germline, CDR1 is SEHNR and CDR2 is FQNEAQ (reference sequence). V was pared by 3 bases and J by 11 bases, with 11 bases between. This CDR3 is built from 12 residues. CDR3 DNA: TGTGCCAGCAGCTTGGGCGTTGATGTTCAGTACTTC. Its protein is CASSLGVDVQYF.

There are many counts of this clonotype. This rearrangement joins TRBV6-2 or TRBV6-3 to TRBJ2-3; D remains ambiguous. Trimming pared 2 bases from V and 5 bases from J, leaving 8 bases between. This CDR3 contains 13 residues. CDR1 and CDR2 (germline): MNHEY, SVGEGT. The CDR3 region has the DNA TGTGCCAGCAGTTACAGTTCAGGAGATACGCAGTATTTT. This translates into CASSYSSGDTQYF.

Of note for this clonotype: This CDR3 fails to terminate in the conserved phenylalanine or tryptophan, so it likely reflects a read error. This chain uses TRBV27 with TRBJ1-1; D gene uncertain. The CDR3 spans 14 residues. V was shortened by 7 bases and J by 3 bases, with 15 bases between the two germline ends. The germline V gene encodes CDR1 MNHEY and CDR2 SMNVEV (reference sequence). The CDR3 DNA sequence: TGTGCCAGCACTAAAGCCGGACTGGACACTGAAGCTTTCTCT. It is translated as CASTKAGLDTEAFS.

This chain connects TRBV11-2 to TRBJ2-1; D call uncertain. CDR1 and CDR2 (germline): SGHAT, FQNNGV. The CDR3 consists of 13 residues. The V and J ends lost 1 base and 5 bases respectively, with 6 bases between them. CDR3 DNA sequence: TGTGCCAGCAGCTTAGGTCCCAACAATGAGCAGTTCTTC. This codes for CASSLGPNNEQFF.

This clonotype was counted between two and nine times. Being one base from a much bigger clone, this may be a read error. The chain joins TRBV12-3 or TRBV12-4 to TRBJ2-2; 7 bases align to TRBD2. The CDR3 consists of 15 residues. CDR3: CTSSSWEGNTGELFF. The DNA for the CDR3 is TGTACCAGCAGCTCATGGGAGGGAAACACCGGGGAGCTGTTTTTT.

This clonotype occurred many times. CDR3 in amino acids: CASSDSWAPVPSPKSEQFF. In DNA form, the CDR3 reads TGCGCCAGCAGCGATTCCTGGGCCCCAGTCCCATCGCCCAAGAGCGAGCAGTTCTTC. This sequence joins TRBV5-1 and TRBJ2-1; D call uncertain. This CDR3 comprises 19 residues. V lost 4 bases to trimming and J lost 10 bases, with 33 bases between them. Germline-derived CDR1 and CDR2 are SGHRS and YFSETQ.

This clonotype has a count of ten or more. The V call is TRBV11-3, the J call TRBJ2-5, with TRBD1 as a possible D gene (5 bases). Trimming pared 8 bases from V and 10 bases from J, leaving 20 bases between. This CDR3 is built from 13 residues. In germline, CDR1 is SGHNT, CDR2 YENEEA. The chain's CDR3 is CASEGGAAEFQYF. The CDR3 coding sequence is TGTGCCAGCGAAGGTGGGGCAGCAGAGTTCCAGTACTTC.

In its sample, this clonotype was seen once. A much more abundant neighbour one base away suggests this may be a read error. The chain carries TRBV12-3 or TRBV12-4 and TRBJ1-2; D not certain. The CDR3 is 13 residues long. CDR3 residues: CAGSFAVDYGYTF. In nucleotides, the CDR3 is TGTGCCGGCAGTTTTGCGGTCGACTATGGCTACACCTTC.

Ten or more counts support this clonotype. This chain joins TRBV11-1 and TRBJ2-6; D tentatively fits TRBD1 or TRBD2 (5 bases each). Germline V gene sequence: CDR1 SGHAT, CDR2 FQDESV (reference sequence). V was pared by 5 bases and J by 0 bases, with 8 bases between. The CDR3 runs 15 residues. CDR3 loop: CASSTGTSGANVLTF. The CDR3 DNA reads as TGTGCCAGCAGCACCGGGACCTCTGGGGCCAACGTCCTGACTTTC. Drawing the rest from reference TRBV11-1 and TRBJ2-6, the complete variable domain is EAEVAQSPRYKITEKSQAVAFWCDPISGHATLYWYRQILGQGPELLVQFQDESVVDDSQLPKDRFSAERLKGVDSTLKIQPAELGDSAMYLCASSTGTSGANVLTFGAGSRLTVL.

V and J are TRBV7-9 and TRBJ2-1; no firm D call. The V and J ends lost 5 bases and 8 bases respectively, with 7 bases between them. This CDR3 is 11 amino acids long. In germline, CDR1 is SEHNR, CDR2 FQNEAQ (reference sequence). CDR3 region: CASSQAYEQFF. The DNA of the CDR3 is TGTGCCAGCAGCCAAGCCTATGAGCAGTTCTTC. The entire variable domain, with the rest obtained from reference TRBV7-9 and TRBJ2-1, is as follows: DTGVSQNPRHKITKRGQNVTFRCDPISEHNRLYWYRQTLGQGPEFLTYFQNEAQLEKSRLLSDRFSAERPKGSFSTLEIQRTEQGDSAMYLCASSQAYEQFFGPGTRLTVL.

This clonotype was observed many times. The chain employs TRBV6-6 and TRBJ2-7, with 11 bases fitting TRBD2. V shed 0 bases and J 3 bases; nucleotides not matched to a gene: 4. Germline V gives CDR1 MNHNY, CDR2 SVGAGI (reference sequence). This CDR3 has 16 residues. CDR3 region: CASSYSETSGNYEQYF. The CDR3 DNA sequence: TGTGCCAGCAGTTACTCGGAGACTAGCGGGAACTACGAGCAGTACTTC.

A word on this clonotype: Sequence at one end of the junction differs from germline and may be a read error. The chain couples TRBV6-4 to TRBJ1-5; D is ambiguous. Germline V gene lookup returns CDR1 MRHNA and CDR2 SNTAGT. There are 15 residues in the CDR3. The CDR3 here is CASSKTCFSNQPQPF. CDR3 bases: TGTGCCAGCTCTAAGACATGCTTTAGCAATCAGCCCCAGCCTTTT.

This clonotype was counted many times. V and J are TRBV28 and TRBJ2-7; D might be TRBD2 (5 bases). Deletions cut 3 bases from V and 2 bases from J, with 5 bases between. The germline gives CDR1 MDHEN, CDR2 SYDVKM. The CDR3 contains 12 residues. Here the CDR3 reads CASSFGTYEQYF. CDR3 DNA sequence: TGTGCCAGCAGTTTCGGGACCTACGAGCAGTACTTC.

On this clonotype itself: One end of the junction does not line up with germline, which may come from a read error. This sequence joins TRBV3-1 and TRBJ2-5; tentative D call: TRBD2 (5 bases). In germline, CDR1 is LGHDT, CDR2 YNNKEL (reference sequence). The length of the CDR3 is 16 residues. Here the CDR3 reads CASSEEGGASQETQYF. CDR3 coding DNA: TGTGCCAGCAGCGAAGAGGGCGGAGCGTCCCAAGAGACCCAGTACTTC.

The chain employs TRBV27 and TRBJ2-7; 12 bases agree with TRBD2. The CDR3 sequence is 16 residues long. V was pared by 5 bases and J by 5 bases, with 10 bases of the junction left unmatched. Per the germline V gene, CDR1 is MNHEY and CDR2 is SMNVEV (reference sequence). DNA of the CDR3: TGTGCCAGCAGTCCCAATCTAGCGGGAGGGCCACACGAGCAGTACTTC. Translation: CASSPNLAGGPHEQYF.

The chain uses TRBV27 and TRBJ2-7; D ambiguous. The CDR3 extends over 13 amino acids. V was cut by 8 bases and J by 2 bases, with 13 bases left in between. Germline CDR1 reads MNHEY; CDR2 reads SMNVEV (reference sequence). CDR3 sequence reads: CASGLTRTYEQYF. The CDR3 nucleotides are TGTGCCAGCGGTCTAACACGGACCTACGAGCAGTACTTC.

At least ten counts were recorded for this clonotype. This chain joins TRBV27 and TRBJ2-7; no clear D. Germline lookup yields CDR1 MNHEY and CDR2 SMNVEV (reference sequence). V shed 6 bases and J shed 0 bases, with 12 bases lying between them. This CDR3 comprises 14 residues. CDR3 sequence reads: CASSPHPSSYEQYF. In nucleotides, the CDR3 is TGTGCCAGCAGCCCCCACCCTAGCTCCTACGAGCAGTACTTC.

This clonotype was observed at least ten times. J is TRBJ2-7 and V is TRBV7-9, with 8 positions matching TRBD2. Germline CDR1 SEHNR, CDR2 FQNEAQ (reference sequence). The CDR3 spans 17 residues. Trimming cost V 2 bases and J 0 bases; bases outside gene matches: 9. DNA of the CDR3: TGTGCCAGCAGCTTAACTGGCGGGAGGCCAAGCTCCTACGAGCAGTACTTC. It yields the protein CASSLTGGRPSSYEQYF.